This T cell receptor (beta chain) appears in the sequencing data of a study of shared T cell receptors in the human thymus. Method: immunoSEQ multiplex PCR; TCRdb's copy keeps in-frame clones and lacks some. This sample has some 760,000 clones, with over 75% found just once. This clone has more than one count but fewer than ten. V was shortened by 6 bases and J by 8 bases, with 11 bases between the two germline ends. Germline assignment: CDR1 LGHNA and CDR2 YSLEER. This CDR3 region has 12 residues. This sample also appeared in a second study, on human thymus T cells. That report notes: Donors were healthy Finnish babies undergoing corrective operations for congenital heart defects. Thymic and blood repertoires showed apparently biased V and J gene usage. Unrelated individuals had highly overlapping thymic repertoires, as reported in related research.

The sequence was obtained from a girl under three years old with a congenital heart defect. The sample comprised thymocytes. The chain has TRBV4-3 and TRBJ2-1; possible D gene TRBD1, 5 bases. The CDR3 spells CASRDRAHEQFF. In nucleotides, the CDR3 is TGCGCCAGCAGAGACAGAGCCCATGAGCAGTTCTTC.